A selection of T cell receptor beta chains follows, all from one sample in a study of blood T cell repertoires in COVID-19. The table came from immunoSEQ multiplex PCR; TCRdb's copy has only in-frame clones and leaves some out. The data contain approximately 76,000 clones, roughly nine tenths of them singletons. Input material: peripheral blood. These receptors all stem from a woman aged 55-69 years with acute or convalescent COVID-19. The CDR3 runs from the conserved cysteine through the conserved F or W. The D gene is left open where the match is weak. Expanded clones get a size class; other rows say once, few or many, or leave the size out.

v_gene,j_gene,abundance,d_gene,CDR3aa,CDR3nt
TRBV18,TRBJ2-7,once,.,CASSPAGQNYEQYF,TGTGCCAGCTCACCAGCGGGACAGAACTACGAGCAGTACTTC
TRBV19,TRBJ2-7,once,.,CASSWLAGPSEQYF,TGTGCCAGTAGTTGGCTCGCAGGGCCGAGCGAGCAGTACTTC
TRBV5-4,TRBJ2-7,.,.,CASSLGVRSREQYF,TGTGCCAGCAGCTTGGGCGTCAGGTCTCGAGAGCAGTACTTC
TRBV4-1,TRBJ2-7,.,TRBD1,CASSQAGTASYEQYF,TGCGCCAGCAGCCAAGCCGGGACAGCATCCTACGAGCAGTACTTC
TRBV24-1,TRBJ2-3,.,.,CATSSPAGTQYF,TGTGCCACCAGTTCTCCAGCGGGCACGCAGTATTTT
TRBV7-9,TRBJ1-1,once,.,CASSFRAGRETEAFF,TGTGCCAGCAGCTTCCGGGCAGGGCGAGAAACTGAAGCTTTCTTT
TRBV7-2,TRBJ1-2,.,.,CASSPGHGSGYTF,TGTGCCAGCAGCCCTGGACACGGCTCTGGCTACACCTTC
TRBV29-1,TRBJ2-1,.,TRBD2,CSASAGGDEQFF,TGCAGCGCCTCGGCGGGGGGGGATGAGCAGTTCTTC
TRBV2,TRBJ2-7,.,TRBD1,CASTGQGAREQYF,TGTGCCAGCACAGGGCAGGGGGCGAGGGAGCAGTACTTC
TRBV28,TRBJ1-2,.,.,CASSGASYGYTF,TGTGCCAGCAGTGGGGCGAGCTATGGCTACACCTTC
TRBV2,TRBJ2-3,.,.,CASSELQSTDTQYF,TGTGCCAGCAGTGAATTGCAGAGCACAGATACGCAGTATTTT
TRBV15,TRBJ2-7,.,TRBD2,CATEGGDGLYEQYF,TGTGCCACGGAGGGAGGGGACGGGCTCTACGAGCAGTACTTC
TRBV2,TRBJ1-5,.,.,CASSEGTGTYKPQHF,TGTGCCAGCAGTGAAGGCACAGGAACTTACAAGCCCCAGCATTTT
TRBV20-1,TRBJ2-7,.,.,CSAKDNYEQYF,TGCAGTGCTAAGGACAACTACGAGCAGTACTTC
TRBV19,TRBJ2-5,.,.,CASSRGYQETQYF,TGTGCCAGTAGCAGGGGATATCAAGAGACCCAGTACTTC
TRBV4-2,TRBJ2-7,.,.,CASSQDYRQAVGEQYF,TGTGCCAGCAGCCAAGATTACCGACAGGCCGTAGGAGAGCAGTACTTC
TRBV24-1,TRBJ2-5,.,TRBD1,CATSDTGVPTQYF,TGTGCCACCAGTGACACAGGGGTTCCGACCCAGTACTTC
TRBV5-4,TRBJ2-7,.,TRBD2,CASSLSSGVQNEQYF,TGTGCCAGCAGCTTGTCTAGCGGGGTTCAGAACGAGCAGTACTTC
TRBV28,TRBJ2-7,.,.,CASSQGPSSYEQYF,TGTGCCAGCAGCCAGGGGCCGAGCTCCTACGAGCAGTACTTC
TRBV3-1/TRBV3-2,TRBJ2-3,few,.,CASSQDASGTDTQYF,TGTGCCAGCAGCCAAGATGCGTCAGGGACAGATACGCAGTATTTT
TRBV7-6,TRBJ2-1,few,.,CASSLMPGVYNEQFF,TGTGCCAGCAGCTTAATGCCGGGGGTCTACAATGAGCAGTTCTTC
TRBV6-2/TRBV6-3,TRBJ2-7,few,TRBD2,CASSYLQLAGGPYEQYF,TGTGCCAGCAGTTACCTCCAACTAGCGGGAGGTCCCTACGAGCAGTACTTC
TRBV2,TRBJ2-5,.,TRBD1,CASRDRQGSQETQYF,TGTGCCAGCAGAGATCGACAGGGCTCCCAAGAGACCCAGTACTTC
TRBV21-1,TRBJ2-7,.,.,CASSKLGFGEQYF,TGTGCCAGCAGCAAACTTGGTTTCGGCGAGCAGTACTTC
TRBV12-3/TRBV12-4,TRBJ2-5,.,.,CASSTGFRETQYF,TGTGCCAGCAGTACAGGGTTTCGAGAGACCCAGTACTTC
TRBV10-1,TRBJ1-3,.,.,CASKEGRPSGNTIYF,TGCGCCAGCAAGGAGGGGCGACCCTCTGGAAACACCATATATTTT
TRBV29-1,TRBJ2-7,.,TRBD2,CSVGLLAGPYEQYF,TGCAGCGTTGGCTTACTAGCGGGACCCTACGAGCAGTACTTC
TRBV5-8,TRBJ2-7,.,.,CASSPPLARPSYEQYF,TGTGCCAGCAGCCCCCCCTTAGCGCGACCCTCCTACGAGCAGTACTTC
TRBV28,TRBJ1-4,.,TRBD1,CASSRQGTNEKLFF,TGTGCCAGCAGTCGACAGGGAACTAATGAAAAACTGTTTTTT
TRBV5-1,TRBJ2-1,.,TRBD2,CASSLVIAGINEQFF,TGCGCCAGCAGCTTGGTGATAGCGGGTATCAATGAGCAGTTCTTC
TRBV29-1,TRBJ1-1,.,.,CSGEIGGEAFF,TGCAGCGGGGAGATCGGAGGTGAAGCTTTCTTT
TRBV6-5,TRBJ2-7,.,.,CASTPRPRHYEQYF,TGTGCCAGCACCCCGAGGCCGAGGCACTACGAGCAGTACTTC
TRBV2,TRBJ2-1,.,.,CASTNFAGSSYNEQFF,TGTGCCAGCACCAATTTCGCGGGGAGCTCCTACAATGAGCAGTTCTTC
TRBV5-1,TRBJ2-2,.,.,CASRDKNTGELFF,TGCGCCAGCAGGGACAAGAACACCGGGGAGCTGTTTTTT
TRBV28,TRBJ1-5,few,.,CASSLNDGRPQHF,TGTGCCAGCAGTTTAAATGATGGCAGGCCCCAGCATTTT
TRBV7-9,TRBJ2-5,.,.,CASSLESGHF,TGTGCCAGCAGCTTAGAATCTGGGCACTTC
TRBV2,TRBJ1-5,.,.,CASREQAYSNQPQHF,TGTGCCAGCAGGGAACAGGCGTATAGCAATCAGCCCCAGCATTTT
TRBV28,TRBJ2-7,.,.,CASTLGGYATYEQYF,TGTGCCAGCACTCTGGGGGGTTACGCTACCTACGAGCAGTACTTC
TRBV19,TRBJ2-7,.,TRBD2,CASSGWGGSSYEQYF,TGTGCCAGTAGTGGATGGGGAGGGAGCTCCTACGAGCAGTACTTC
TRBV7-9,TRBJ2-2,.,.,CASSPTRGDTGELFF,TGTGCCAGCAGCCCGACTAGGGGTGACACCGGGGAGCTGTTTTTT
TRBV12-5,TRBJ2-7,.,.,CASGSTVLAYEQYF,TGTGCTAGTGGTTCTACCGTTCTTGCCTACGAGCAGTACTTC
TRBV27,TRBJ2-1,.,TRBD2,CASSTSGSKQFF,TGTGCCAGCAGCACTAGCGGCTCTAAGCAGTTCTTC
TRBV4-3,TRBJ2-3,.,.,CASSPSFSRGTDTQYF,TGCGCCAGCAGCCCGTCCTTCTCGAGGGGCACAGATACGCAGTATTTT
TRBV19,TRBJ1-5,few,TRBD1,CASSMGRSRQGNQPQHF,TGTGCCAGTAGTATGGGTCGGTCGAGACAGGGTAATCAGCCCCAGCATTTT
TRBV2,TRBJ1-4,once,TRBD1,CASDRGSNEKLFF,TGTGCCAGCGACAGGGGGTCTAATGAAAAACTGTTTTTT
TRBV28,TRBJ2-7,.,TRBD1,CASNTPGQGTYEQYF,TGTGCCAGTAACACTCCGGGACAGGGGACCTACGAGCAGTACTTC
TRBV6-5,TRBJ1-3,.,.,CASRDTSGDTIYF,TGTGCCAGCAGGGACACCTCTGGGGACACCATATATTTT
TRBV2,TRBJ2-7,once,TRBD2,CASIGLAAYEQYF,TGTGCCAGCATCGGTCTAGCGGCTTACGAGCAGTACTTC
TRBV4-1,TRBJ2-7,.,TRBD1,CASSQVAPGGLNEQYF,TGCGCCAGCAGCCAAGTGGCGCCAGGGGGTCTCAACGAGCAGTACTTC
TRBV7-2,TRBJ1-4,.,.,CASSLVARTATNEKLFF,TGTGCCAGCAGCTTAGTAGCTCGGACAGCGACTAATGAAAAACTGTTTTTT
TRBV5-6,TRBJ2-7,.,TRBD1,CASSLTGAKYEQYF,TGTGCCAGCAGCTTGACAGGGGCCAAGTACGAGCAGTACTTC
TRBV18,TRBJ1-6,.,TRBD1,CASSPRTNQGAEWSPLHF,TGTGCCAGCTCACCACGAACTAACCAGGGGGCGGAATGGTCACCCCTCCACTTT
TRBV7-2,TRBJ2-2,.,.,CASSLSQGYTGELFF,TGTGCCAGCAGCTTGAGCCAGGGATACACCGGGGAGCTGTTTTTT
TRBV7-3,TRBJ2-1,.,.,CASSYASDSEQFF,TGTGCCAGCAGCTACGCCAGCGATTCGGAGCAGTTCTTC